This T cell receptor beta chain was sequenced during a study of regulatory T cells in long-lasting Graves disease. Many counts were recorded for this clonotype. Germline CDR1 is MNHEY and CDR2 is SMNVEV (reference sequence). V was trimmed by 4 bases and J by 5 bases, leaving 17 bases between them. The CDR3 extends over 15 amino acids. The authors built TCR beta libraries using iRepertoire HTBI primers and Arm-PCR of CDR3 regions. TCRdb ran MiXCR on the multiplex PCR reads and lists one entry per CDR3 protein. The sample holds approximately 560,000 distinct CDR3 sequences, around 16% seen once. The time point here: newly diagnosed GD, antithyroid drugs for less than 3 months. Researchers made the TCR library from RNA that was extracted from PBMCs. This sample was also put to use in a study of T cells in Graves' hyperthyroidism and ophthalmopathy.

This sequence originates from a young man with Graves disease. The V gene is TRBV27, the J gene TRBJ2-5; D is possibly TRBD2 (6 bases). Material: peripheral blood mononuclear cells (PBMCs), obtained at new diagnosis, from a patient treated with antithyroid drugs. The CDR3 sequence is CASSSTASAGETQYF. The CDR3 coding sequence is TGTGCCAGCAGTTCTACTGCTAGCGCAGGGGAGACCCAGTACTTC.